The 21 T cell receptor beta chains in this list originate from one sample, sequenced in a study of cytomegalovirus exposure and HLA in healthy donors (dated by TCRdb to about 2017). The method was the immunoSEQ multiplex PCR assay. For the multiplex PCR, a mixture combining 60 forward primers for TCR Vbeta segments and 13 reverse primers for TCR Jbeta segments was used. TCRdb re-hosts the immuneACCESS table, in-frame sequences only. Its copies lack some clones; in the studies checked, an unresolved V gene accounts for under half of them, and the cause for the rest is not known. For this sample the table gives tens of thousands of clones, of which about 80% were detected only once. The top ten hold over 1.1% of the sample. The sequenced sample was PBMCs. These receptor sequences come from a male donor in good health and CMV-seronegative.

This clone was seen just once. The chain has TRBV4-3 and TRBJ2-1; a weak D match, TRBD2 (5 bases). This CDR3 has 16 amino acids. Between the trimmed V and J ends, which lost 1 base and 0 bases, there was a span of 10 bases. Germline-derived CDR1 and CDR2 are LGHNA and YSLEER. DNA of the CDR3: TGCGCCAGCAGCCAAGCGGCGGGCAACTCCTACAATGAGCAGTTCTTC. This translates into CASSQAAGNSYNEQFF.

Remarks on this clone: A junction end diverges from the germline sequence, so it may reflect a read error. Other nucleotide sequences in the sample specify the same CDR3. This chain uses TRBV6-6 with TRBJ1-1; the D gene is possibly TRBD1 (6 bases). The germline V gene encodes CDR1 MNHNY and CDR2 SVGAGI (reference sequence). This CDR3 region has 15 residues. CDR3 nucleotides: TGTGCCAGCAGTTTATCAGGGGCGGATAACACTGAAGCCTTCTTT. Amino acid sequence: CASSLSGADNTEAFF.

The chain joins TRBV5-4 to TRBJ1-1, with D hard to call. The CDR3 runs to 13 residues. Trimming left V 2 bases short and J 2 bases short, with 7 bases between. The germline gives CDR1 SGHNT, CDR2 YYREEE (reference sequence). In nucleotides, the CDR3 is TGTGCCAGCAGCTTCGGTAGAAACACTGAAGCTTTCTTT. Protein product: CASSFGRNTEAFF.

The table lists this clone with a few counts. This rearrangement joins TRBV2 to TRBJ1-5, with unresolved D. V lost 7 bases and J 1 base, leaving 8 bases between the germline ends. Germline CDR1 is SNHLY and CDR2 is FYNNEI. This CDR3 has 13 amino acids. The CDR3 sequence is CASKRGSNQPQHF. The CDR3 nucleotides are TGTGCCAGCAAGCGGGGAAGCAATCAGCCCCAGCATTTT.

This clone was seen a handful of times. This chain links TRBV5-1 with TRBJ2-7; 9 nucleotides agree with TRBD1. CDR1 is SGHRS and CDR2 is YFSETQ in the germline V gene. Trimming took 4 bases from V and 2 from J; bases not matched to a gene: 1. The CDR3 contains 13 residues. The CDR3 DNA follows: TGCGCCAGCAGCCGGGACAGGGCCTACGAGCAGTACTTC. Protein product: CASSRDRAYEQYF. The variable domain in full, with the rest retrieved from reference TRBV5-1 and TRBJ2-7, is KAGVTQTPRYLIKTRGQQVTLSCSPISGHRSVSWYQQTPGQGLQFLFEYFSETQRNKGNFPGRFSGRQFSNSRSEMNVSTLELGDSALYLCASSRDRAYEQYFGPGTRLTVT.

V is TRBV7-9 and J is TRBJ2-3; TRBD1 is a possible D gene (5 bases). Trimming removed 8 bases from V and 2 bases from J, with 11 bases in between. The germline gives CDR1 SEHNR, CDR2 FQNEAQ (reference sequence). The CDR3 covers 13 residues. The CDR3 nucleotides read TGTGCCAGCTGCAGGGTACCCACAGATACGCAGTATTTT. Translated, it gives CASCRVPTDTQYF. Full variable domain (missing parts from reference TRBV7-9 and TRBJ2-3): DTGVSQNPRHKITKRGQNVTFRCDPISEHNRLYWYRQTLGQGPEFLTYFQNEAQLEKSRLLSDRFSAERPKGSFSTLEIQRTEQGDSAMYLCASCRVPTDTQYFGPGTRLTVL.

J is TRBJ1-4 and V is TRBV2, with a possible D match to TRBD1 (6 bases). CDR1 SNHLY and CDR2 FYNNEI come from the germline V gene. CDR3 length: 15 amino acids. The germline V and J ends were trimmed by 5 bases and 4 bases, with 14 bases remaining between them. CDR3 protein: CASSYQGTFNEKLFF. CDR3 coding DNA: TGTGCCAGCAGTTACCAGGGGACCTTTAATGAAAAACTGTTTTTT.

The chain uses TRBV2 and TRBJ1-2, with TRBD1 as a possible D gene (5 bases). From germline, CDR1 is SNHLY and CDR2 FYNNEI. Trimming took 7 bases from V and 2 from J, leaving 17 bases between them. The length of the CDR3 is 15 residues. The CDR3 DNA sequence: TGTGCCAGCAACCGGGCGGCGGGGGAAAACTATGGCTACACCTTC. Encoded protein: CASNRAAGENYGYTF.

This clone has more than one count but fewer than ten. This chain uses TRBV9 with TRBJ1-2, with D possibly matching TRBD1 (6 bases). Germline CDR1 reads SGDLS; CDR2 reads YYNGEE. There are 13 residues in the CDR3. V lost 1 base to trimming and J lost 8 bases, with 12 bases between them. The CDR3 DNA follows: TGTGCCAGCAGCGTAAGCGGGGACATCGGCTACACCTTC. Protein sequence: CASSVSGDIGYTF.

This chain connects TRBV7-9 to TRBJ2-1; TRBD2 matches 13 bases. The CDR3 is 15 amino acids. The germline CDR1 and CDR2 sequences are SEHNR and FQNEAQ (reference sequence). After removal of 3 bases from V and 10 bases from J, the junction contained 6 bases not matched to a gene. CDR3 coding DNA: TGTGCCAGCAGCTTTCCGGGACTAGCGGGATTCGAGCAGTTCTTC. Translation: CASSFPGLAGFEQFF.

The CDR3 loop reads CASSFRAGTNEQFF. CDR3 in DNA: TGTGCCAGCAGTTTCAGGGCAGGGACAAATGAGCAGTTCTTC. This sequence joins TRBV27 and TRBJ2-1; D might be TRBD1 (6 bases). Trimming took off 3 bases at V and 7 bases at J, with 13 bases between the two ends. This CDR3 is built from 14 residues. Germline V gives CDR1 MNHEY, CDR2 SMNVEV (reference sequence).

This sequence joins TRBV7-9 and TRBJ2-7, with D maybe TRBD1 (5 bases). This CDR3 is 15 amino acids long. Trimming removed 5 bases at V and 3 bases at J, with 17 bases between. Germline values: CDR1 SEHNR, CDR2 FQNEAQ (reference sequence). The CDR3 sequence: CASSPSLDSDYEQYF. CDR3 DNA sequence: TGTGCCAGCAGCCCAAGCCTCGACAGCGACTACGAGCAGTACTTC.

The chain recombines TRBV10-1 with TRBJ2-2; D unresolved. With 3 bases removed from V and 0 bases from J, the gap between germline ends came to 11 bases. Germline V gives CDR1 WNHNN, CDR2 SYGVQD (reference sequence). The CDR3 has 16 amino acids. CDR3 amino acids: CASSDPGISNTGELFF. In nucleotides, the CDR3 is TGCGCCAGCAGTGACCCAGGAATCTCGAACACCGGGGAGCTGTTTTTT.

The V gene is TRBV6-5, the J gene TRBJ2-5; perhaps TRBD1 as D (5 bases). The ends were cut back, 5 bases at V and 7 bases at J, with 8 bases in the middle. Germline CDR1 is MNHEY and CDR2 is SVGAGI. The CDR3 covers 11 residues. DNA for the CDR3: TGTGCCAGCAGTATTCAGGGGACCCAGTACTTC. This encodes CASSIQGTQYF.

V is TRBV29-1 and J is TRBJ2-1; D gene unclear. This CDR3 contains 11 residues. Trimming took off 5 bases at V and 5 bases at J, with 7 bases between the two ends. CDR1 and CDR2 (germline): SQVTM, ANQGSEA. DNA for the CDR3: TGCAGCGTTAGAGCTAACAATGAGCAGTTCTTC. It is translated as CSVRANNEQFF.

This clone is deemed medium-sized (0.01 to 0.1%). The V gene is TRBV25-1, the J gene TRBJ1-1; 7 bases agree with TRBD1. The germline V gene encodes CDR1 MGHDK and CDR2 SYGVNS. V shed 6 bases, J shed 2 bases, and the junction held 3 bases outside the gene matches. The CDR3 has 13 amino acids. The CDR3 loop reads CASSKGANTEAFF. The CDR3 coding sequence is TGTGCCAGCAGCAAGGGGGCTAACACTGAAGCTTTCTTT.

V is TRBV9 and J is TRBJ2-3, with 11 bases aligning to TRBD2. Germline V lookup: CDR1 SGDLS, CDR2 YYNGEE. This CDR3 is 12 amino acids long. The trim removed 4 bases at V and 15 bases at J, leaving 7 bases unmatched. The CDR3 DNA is TGTGCCAGCAGCTTTAGCGGGGGGGCACTTTATTTT. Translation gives CASSFSGGALYF.

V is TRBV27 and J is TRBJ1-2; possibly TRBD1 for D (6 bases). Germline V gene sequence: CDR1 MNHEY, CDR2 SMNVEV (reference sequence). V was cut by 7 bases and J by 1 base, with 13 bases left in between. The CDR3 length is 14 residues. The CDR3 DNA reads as TGTGCCAGCATGGACAGCCCCAATAACTATGGCTACACCTTC. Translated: CASMDSPNNYGYTF.

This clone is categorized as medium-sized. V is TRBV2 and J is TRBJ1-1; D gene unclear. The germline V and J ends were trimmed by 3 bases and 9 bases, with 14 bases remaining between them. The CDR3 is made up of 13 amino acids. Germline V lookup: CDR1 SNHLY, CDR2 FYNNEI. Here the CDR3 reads CASSDNWPYQAFF. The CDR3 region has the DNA TGTGCCAGCAGTGACAATTGGCCATACCAAGCTTTCTTT. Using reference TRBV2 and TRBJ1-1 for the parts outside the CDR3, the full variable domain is EPEVTQTPSHQVTQMGQEVILRCVPISNHLYFYWYRQILGQKVEFLVSFYNNEISEKSEIFDDQFSVERPDGSNFTLKIRSTKLEDSAMYFCASSDNWPYQAFFGQGTRLTVV.

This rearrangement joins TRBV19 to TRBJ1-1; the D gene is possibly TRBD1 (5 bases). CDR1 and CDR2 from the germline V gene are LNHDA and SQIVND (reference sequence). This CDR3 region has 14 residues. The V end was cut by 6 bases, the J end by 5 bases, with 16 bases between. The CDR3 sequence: CASSADGGRTEAFF. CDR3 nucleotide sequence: TGTGCCAGTAGCGCGGATGGGGGGAGGACTGAAGCTTTCTTT. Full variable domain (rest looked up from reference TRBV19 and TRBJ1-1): DGGITQSPKYLFRKEGQNVTLSCEQNLNHDAMYWYRQDPGQGLRLIYYSQIVNDFQKGDIAEGYSVSREKKESFPLTVTSAQKNPTAFYLCASSADGGRTEAFFGQGTRLTVV.

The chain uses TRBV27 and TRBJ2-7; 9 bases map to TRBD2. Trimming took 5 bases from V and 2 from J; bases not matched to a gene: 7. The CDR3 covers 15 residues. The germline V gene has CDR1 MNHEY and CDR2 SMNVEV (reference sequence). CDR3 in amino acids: CASSITSGLTYEQYF. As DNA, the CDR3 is TGTGCCAGCAGTATTACTAGCGGGCTAACCTACGAGCAGTACTTC.